The sequence of this T cell receptor (beta chain) was determined in a study of shared clonotypes between healthy human individuals. Study-wide points: An anticipated effect of sequencing depth on clonotype sharing among donors was recognized.

The CDR3 totals 11 residues. Germline CDR1 reads PRHDT; CDR2 reads FYEKMQ (reference sequence). With 5 bases removed from V and 0 bases from J, the gap between germline ends came to 2 bases. Sequenced by immunoSEQ multiplex PCR; TCRdb stores in-frame clones only, minus some. The sample carries hundreds of thousands of clones, around 80% recorded once. With regard to this clone: No antigen is known for it. This could be a read error, since a much larger clone is one nucleotide away.

The sample taken for sequencing was PBMCs. The chain recombines TRBV13 with TRBJ2-7; D unresolved. The clonotype originates from a woman between 40 and 50 years old in good health. Some clones in this sample may be carry-over from other donors' samples. This chain's CDR3 is CASSASYEQYF. In DNA, the CDR3 is TGTGCCAGCAGCGCCTCCTACGAGCAGTACTTC.